This TCR beta chain emerged from a study of identical twins listed by TCRdb under 2016. Concerning the study at large: To test whether fetal clonotypes persist, this study deep-sequenced TCR alpha and beta repertoires from monozygotic twins, from unrelated adults of various ages, and from cord blood. Replicate twin experiments were performed at different times using different library preparation protocols to rule out contamination. Points the paper makes about the study in general: The excess sharing between twins in beta out-of-frame sequences was weaker because fewer shared sequences reduced the signal-to-noise ratio. Because the same donors could not be followed over many years, conclusions were based on cross-sectional statistical analysis. Zero-insertion analyses could be partly confounded by invariant T cells such as MAIT and iNKT, though diverse VJ usage argued against such confounding for most clonotypes. Compared with coincidental sharing between unrelated individuals, out-of-frame TCR alpha sequences shared between twins had an excess of sequences with low generation probability. Fewer insertions were carried by abundant cord blood beta clonotypes; a weaker similar trend was observed in young adult naive repertoires, while no such trend was observed in memory repertoires. In monozygotic twins, recombination models systematically underestimated out-of-frame TCR alpha sharing, but the models matched the sharing seen between unrelated individuals.

Libraries were made using 5' RACE. These reads were obtained on an Illumina HiSeq 2000. Template switching introduced a universal primer binding site; the final cDNA contained a unique molecular identifier, enabling accurate counting of TCR cDNA molecules. Specific primers in the conserved constant-segment region were used to synthesize first-strand cDNA for the TCR alpha and beta chains. To control for contamination, each cDNA library was double barcoded with a SMART-Mk sample barcode plus Illumina barcodes. TruSeq adapter sequences and Illumina sample barcodes were added in two successive PCR steps. TCR alpha and beta cDNA libraries were sequenced on the Illumina HiSeq platform with custom primers. Per the authors' processing: Unique molecular identifiers were extracted from raw reads with MiGEC, and CDR3 positions were determined with MiXCR. Recombination models were inferred per individual with the repgenHMM and IGoR tools using an EM algorithm. Shared clonotypes were analyzed with the tcR package in R, and sharing was normalized by the product of cloneset sizes. To study raw recombination without the effects of thymic and clonal selection, out-of-frame nonproductive sequences were analyzed. TCRdb redid the processing of the public reads, applying fastp at Q25 and MiXCR, and retained in-frame beta chains. Entries that share a CDR3 protein sequence are merged under the most common genes and DNA. TCRdb's processing, not the study's, gives the V and J calls here. This sample lists approximately 600,000 distinct CDR3 sequences; about 7.1% were detected once. The ten largest clones represent less than 2% of the sample.

V and J are truncated by 8 bases and 1 base respectively, leaving an intervening sequence of 13 bases. The CDR3 spans 14 residues, from the cysteine through the phenylalanine. Only the CDR3 region is kept as DNA, spanning 42 bases read in frame from base 1. Every donor was a healthy Caucasian. Three pairs of female monozygotic twins, all aged about 18 to 29 years, made up the twin cohort. RNA for TCR libraries was isolated from peripheral blood mononuclear cells. At least ten counts were recorded for this clonotype. Its target antigen remains unknown. No base qualities exist here, and no much larger clone lies one base off it. The same specimen was also included in a second study, on yellow fever vaccine responses in identical twins. The second study's authors report: The T cell response to vaccination in identical twins was reported by the authors to appear partly convergent and partly personalized. In the study, vaccine-responding T cell clones were precisely tracked in identical twins.

Recombination linked TRBV12-3 or TRBV12-4 to TRBJ2-3; possibly the D gene is TRBD1, per 5 matching bases. The TCR originated in a woman aged 18-29 years in good health. The sample was PBMCs. The CDR3 amino acid sequence is: CASGSAGRTDTQYF. The bases are TGTGCCAGCGGTTCGGCAGGGCGCACAGATACGCAGTATTTT.